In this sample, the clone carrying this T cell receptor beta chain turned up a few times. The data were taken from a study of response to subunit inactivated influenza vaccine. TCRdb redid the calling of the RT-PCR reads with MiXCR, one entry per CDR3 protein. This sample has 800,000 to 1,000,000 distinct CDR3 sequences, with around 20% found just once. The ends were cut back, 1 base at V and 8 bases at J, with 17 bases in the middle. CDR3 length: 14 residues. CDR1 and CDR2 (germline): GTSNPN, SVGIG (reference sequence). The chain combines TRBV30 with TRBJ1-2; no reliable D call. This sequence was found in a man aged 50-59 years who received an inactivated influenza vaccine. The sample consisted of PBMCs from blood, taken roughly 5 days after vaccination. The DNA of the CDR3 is TGTGCCTGGAGTGATTTGGCATCACGCGTGGGCTACACCTTC. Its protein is CAWSDLASRVGYTF.